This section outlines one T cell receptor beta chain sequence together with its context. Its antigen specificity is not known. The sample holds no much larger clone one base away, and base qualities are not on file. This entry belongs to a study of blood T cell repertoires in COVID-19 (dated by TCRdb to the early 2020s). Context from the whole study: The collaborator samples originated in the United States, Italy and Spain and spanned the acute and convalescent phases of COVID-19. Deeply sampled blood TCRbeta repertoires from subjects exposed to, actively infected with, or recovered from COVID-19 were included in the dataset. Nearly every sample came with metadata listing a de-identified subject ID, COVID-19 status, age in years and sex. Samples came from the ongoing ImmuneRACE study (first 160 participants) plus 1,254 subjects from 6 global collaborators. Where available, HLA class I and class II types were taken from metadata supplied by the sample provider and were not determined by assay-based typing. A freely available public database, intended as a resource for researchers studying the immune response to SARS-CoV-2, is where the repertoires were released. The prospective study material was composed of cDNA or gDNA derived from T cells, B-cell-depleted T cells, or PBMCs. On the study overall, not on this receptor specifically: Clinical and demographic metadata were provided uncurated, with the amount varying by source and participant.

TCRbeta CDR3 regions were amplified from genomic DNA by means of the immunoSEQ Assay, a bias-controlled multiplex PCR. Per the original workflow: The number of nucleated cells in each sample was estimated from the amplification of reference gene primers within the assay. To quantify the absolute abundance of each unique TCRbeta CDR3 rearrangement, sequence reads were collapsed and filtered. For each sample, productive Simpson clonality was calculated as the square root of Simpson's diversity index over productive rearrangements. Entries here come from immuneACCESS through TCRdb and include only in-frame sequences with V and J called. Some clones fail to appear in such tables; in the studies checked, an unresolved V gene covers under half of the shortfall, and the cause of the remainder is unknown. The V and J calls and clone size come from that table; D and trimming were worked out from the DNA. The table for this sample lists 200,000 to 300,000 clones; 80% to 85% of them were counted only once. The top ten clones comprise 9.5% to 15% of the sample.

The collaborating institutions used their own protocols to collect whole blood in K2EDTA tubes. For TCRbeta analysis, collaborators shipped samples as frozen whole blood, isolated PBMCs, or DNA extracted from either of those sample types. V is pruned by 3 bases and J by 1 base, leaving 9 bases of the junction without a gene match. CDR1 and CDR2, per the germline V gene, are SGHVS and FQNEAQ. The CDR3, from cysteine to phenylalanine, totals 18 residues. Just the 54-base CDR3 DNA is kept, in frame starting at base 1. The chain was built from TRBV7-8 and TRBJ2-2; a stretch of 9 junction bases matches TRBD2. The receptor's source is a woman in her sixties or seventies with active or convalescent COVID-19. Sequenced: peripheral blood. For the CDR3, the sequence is CASSFPAGGPLNTGELFF. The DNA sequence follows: TGTGCCAGCAGCTTCCCCGCGGGGGGGCCTTTGAACACCGGGGAGCTGTTTTTT.